Sequencing of this T cell receptor (beta chain) was carried out in a study of T cell clonality in common variable immunodeficiency. This clone was detected ten times or more. Its antigen remains unidentified. The CDR3 goes on 3 residues after the read ends, and that part is filled in from the germline J gene. Study-wide points: In common variable immunodeficiency, TCR beta chains reportedly carried fewer deletions and N-nucleotide insertions. CVID subjects showed higher TCRbeta clonality than healthy controls. Compared with controls, CVID subjects had fewer shared TCRbeta clones.

CVID and control samples used equivalent genomic DNA input. Data came from immunoSEQ multiplex PCR; TCRdb stores just in-frame clones and leaves some out. This sample comprises 30,000 to 40,000 clones, none seen once only. The CDR3 is made up of 15 amino acids. Germline V gene lookup returns CDR1 SGHTA and CDR2 FQGNSA. V shed 4 bases, J shed 2 bases, and the junction held 6 bases outside the gene matches. Sequencing input: peripheral blood mononuclear cells. The gene calls are TRBV7-2 and TRBJ2-7; TRBD1 matches at 9 bases. This sequence originates from a person aged 18 to 69 in good health. CDR3 sequence reads: CASSWTQGATYEQYF. Incomplete CDR3 DNA: TGTGCCAGCAGCTGGACACAGGGGGCAACCTACGAG.